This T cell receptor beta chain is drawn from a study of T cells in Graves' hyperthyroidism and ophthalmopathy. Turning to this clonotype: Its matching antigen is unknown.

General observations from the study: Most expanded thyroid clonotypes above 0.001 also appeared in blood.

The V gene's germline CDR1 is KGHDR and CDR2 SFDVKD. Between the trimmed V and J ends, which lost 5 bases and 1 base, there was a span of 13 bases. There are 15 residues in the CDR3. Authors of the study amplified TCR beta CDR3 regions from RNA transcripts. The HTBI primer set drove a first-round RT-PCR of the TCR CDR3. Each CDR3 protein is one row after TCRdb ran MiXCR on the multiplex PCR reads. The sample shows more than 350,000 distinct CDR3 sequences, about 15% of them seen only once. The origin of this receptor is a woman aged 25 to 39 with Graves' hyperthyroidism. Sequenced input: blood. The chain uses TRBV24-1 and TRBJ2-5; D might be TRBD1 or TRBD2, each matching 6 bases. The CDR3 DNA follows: TGTGCCACCAGTGGGATTTGGGGGGCCCAAGAGACCCAGTACTTC. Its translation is CATSGIWGAQETQYF.